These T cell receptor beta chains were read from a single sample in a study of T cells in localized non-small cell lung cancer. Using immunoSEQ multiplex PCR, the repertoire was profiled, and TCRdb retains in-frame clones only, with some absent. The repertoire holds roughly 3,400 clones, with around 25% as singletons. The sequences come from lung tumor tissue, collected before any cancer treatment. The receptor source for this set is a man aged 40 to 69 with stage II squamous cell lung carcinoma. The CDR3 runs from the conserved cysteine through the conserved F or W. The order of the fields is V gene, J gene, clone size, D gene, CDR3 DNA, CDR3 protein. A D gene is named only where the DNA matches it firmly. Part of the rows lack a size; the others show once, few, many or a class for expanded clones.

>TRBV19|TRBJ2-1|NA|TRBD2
TGTGCCAGTACCCTAACTAGCGGTCGGCGGGAAGGGCAGTTCTTC
CASTLTSGRREGQFF
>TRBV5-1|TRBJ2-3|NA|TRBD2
TGCGCCAGCAGCTCCCCCCCCCTTGGACTAGCGGGGGGGCCCGGAGATACGCAGTATTTT
CASSSPPLGLAGGPGDTQYF
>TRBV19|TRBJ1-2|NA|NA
TGTGCCAGTAGTGACAGCCACTATGGCTACACCTTC
CASSDSHYGYTF
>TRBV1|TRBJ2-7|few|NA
TGCGCCAGCAGCCAGGGTACTGGGACGCGGCAGTACTTC
CASSQGTGTRQYF
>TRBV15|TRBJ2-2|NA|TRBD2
TGTGCCACCAGCATCGGGACTAGTGGATCCGGGGAGCTGTTTTTT
CATSIGTSGSGELFF
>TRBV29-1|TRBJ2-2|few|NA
TGCAGCGTTGCATTCGGGATAGAAACCGGGGAGCTGTTTTTT
CSVAFGIETGELFF
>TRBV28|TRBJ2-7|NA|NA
TGTGCCAGCACCCCTGGGGGGCCTAGGAACGAGCAGTACTTC
CASTPGGPRNEQYF
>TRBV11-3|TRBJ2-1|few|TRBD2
TGTGCCAGCAGCTTTACGGGCGGGGGGGCCTATGAGCAGTTCTTC
CASSFTGGGAYEQFF
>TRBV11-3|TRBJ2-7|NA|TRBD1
TGTGCCAGCAGCTTAACTCTAGGGGGCCCGTACGAGCAGTACTTC
CASSLTLGGPYEQYF
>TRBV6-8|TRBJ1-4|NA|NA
TGTGCCAGCAGCCCGGACCCTAGGAAGGCAACTAATGAAAAACTGTTTTTT
CASSPDPRKATNEKLFF
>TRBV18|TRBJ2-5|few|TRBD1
TGTGCCAGCTCGGCGGACAGGGAAGAGACCCAGTACTTC
CASSADREETQYF
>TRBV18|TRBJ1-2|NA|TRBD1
TGTGCCAGCTCACCCCCCGGACAGGGATCAGGCTACACCTTC
CASSPPGQGSGYTF
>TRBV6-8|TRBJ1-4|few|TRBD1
TGTGCCAGCAGTTCGACAGGGGAGGAAGAAAAACTGTTTTTT
CASSSTGEEEKLFF
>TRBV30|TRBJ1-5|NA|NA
TGTGCCTGGTCGTCCGGGGATAGCAATCAGCCCCAGCATTTT
CAWSSGDSNQPQHF
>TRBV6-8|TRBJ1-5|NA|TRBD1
TGTGCCAGCAGTTACTCGATGACAGGGATGAGTCAGCCCCAGCATTTT
CASSYSMTGMSQPQHF
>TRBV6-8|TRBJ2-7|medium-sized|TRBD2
TGTGCCAGCAGAGGACTAGCGGAGCTGGGGCAGTACTTC
CASRGLAELGQYF
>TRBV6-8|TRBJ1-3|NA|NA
TGTGCCAGCAGTTACTCGTCCGCCCCAACCTCTGGAAACACCATATATTTT
CASSYSSAPTSGNTIYF
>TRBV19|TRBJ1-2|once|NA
TGTGCCAGTAGCCTCGGGGCAGGGCTGGGCTACACCTTC
CASSLGAGLGYTF
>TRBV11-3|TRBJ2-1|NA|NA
TGTGCCAGCAGCCAATTCTTAGGAGCTCTAGTCGGGTACAATGAGCAGTTCTTC
CASSQFLGALVGYNEQFF
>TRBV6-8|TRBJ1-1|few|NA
TGTGCCAGCAGTTACTCGATAGGACAGACCTTGAACACTGAAGCTTTCTTT
CASSYSIGQTLNTEAFF
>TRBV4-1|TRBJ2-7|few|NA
TGCGCCAGCAGCCGCAACCGGGACGGAAGCTACGAGCAGTACTTC
CASSRNRDGSYEQYF
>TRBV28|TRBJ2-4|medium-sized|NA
TGTGCCACCACCCCAAGTCAGGGAGAATCAGCCAAAAACATTCAGTACTTC
CATTPSQGESAKNIQYF
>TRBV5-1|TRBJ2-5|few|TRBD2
TGCGCCAGCAGCTCAGGACTAGCGGGAGCCGGTGATCGAGAGACCCAGTACTTC
CASSSGLAGAGDRETQYF
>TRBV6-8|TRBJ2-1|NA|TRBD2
TGTGCCAGCAGTGCTCTAGCGGGAGGGGGTGAGCAGTTCTTC
CASSALAGGGEQFF
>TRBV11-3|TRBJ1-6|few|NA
TGTGCCAGCGCCCTTCGGGCCCCGGATTCACCCCTCCACTTT
CASALRAPDSPLHF
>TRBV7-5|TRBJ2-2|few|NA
TGTGCCAGCAACGTCGGGGGAACGACCGGGGAGCTGTTTTTT
CASNVGGTTGELFF
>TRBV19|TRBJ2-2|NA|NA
TGTGCCAGTAGTATGTCTACCCTGAACACCGGGGAGCTGTTTTTT
CASSMSTLNTGELFF
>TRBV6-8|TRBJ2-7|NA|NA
TGTGCCAGCTCCTCGGGCGCAGGGGGGGGCTACGAGCAGTACTTC
CASSSGAGGGYEQYF
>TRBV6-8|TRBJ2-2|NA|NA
TGTGCCAGCAGTTCCTATAGCGGTAGGGCAGGGGAGCTGTTTTTT
CASSSYSGRAGELFF
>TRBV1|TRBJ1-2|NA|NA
TGCGCCAGCAGCCAGGGACAGGGCGTCGGGTCCCATGGCTACACCTTC
CASSQGQGVGSHGYTF
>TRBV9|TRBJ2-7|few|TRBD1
TGTGCCAGCAGCCGGACAGGGTGGGGCGAGCAGTACTTC
CASSRTGWGEQYF
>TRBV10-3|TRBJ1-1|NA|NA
TGTGCCATCAGTGAGTCGACAGGAGACACTGAAGCTTTCTTT
CAISESTGDTEAFF
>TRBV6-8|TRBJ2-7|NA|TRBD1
TGTGCCAGCAGGGCCGGGACAGCCACCTCCCACACCACCTACGAGCAGTACTTC
CASRAGTATSHTTYEQYF
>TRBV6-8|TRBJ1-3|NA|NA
TGTGCCAGCAGTCCAGGGACCTCTGGAAACACCATATATTTT
CASSPGTSGNTIYF
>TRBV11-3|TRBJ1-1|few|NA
TGTGCCAGCAGCCCCCCGGGTGAGTACACTGAAGCTTTCTTT
CASSPPGEYTEAFF
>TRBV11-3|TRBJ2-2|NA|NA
TGTGCCAGCAGACCTGGTTGGCGGGGGAACACCGGGGAGCTGTTTTTT
CASRPGWRGNTGELFF
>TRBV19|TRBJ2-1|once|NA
TGTGCCAGTAGTATGAAGGGGCTCGATGAGCAGTTCTTC
CASSMKGLDEQFF
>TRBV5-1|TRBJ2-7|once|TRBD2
TGCGCCAGCAGCTGGACTAGCGGGAGCTCCTACGAGCAGTACTTC
CASSWTSGSSYEQYF
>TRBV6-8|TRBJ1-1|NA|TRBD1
TGTGCCAGCAGTACGGGACAGGGTGGGAGAAACACTGAAGCTTTCTTT
CASSTGQGGRNTEAFF
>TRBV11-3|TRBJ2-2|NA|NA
TGTGCCAGCAGCCCCGACACGTTTAACACCGGGGAGCTGTTTTTT
CASSPDTFNTGELFF